This TCR beta chain originates from a study of tumour-infiltrating T cells in Burkitt lymphoma (dated by TCRdb to the early 2020s). About the study as a whole: Clinical outcome was correlated with TCR repertoire data, and overall and progression-free survival were found to be predicted by productive clonality independently of established prognosticators, including age at diagnosis.

V is pared back by 7 bases and J by 3 bases, with 12 bases lying between the germline termini. The CDR3, from cysteine to phenylalanine, totals 13 residues. Left in the record is the CDR3 DNA by itself, 39 bases read in frame from the first base. From the germline V gene, CDR1 is MDHEN and CDR2 is SYDVKM. The table lists this clone with a few counts. Which antigen it targets is not known. Base-call qualities are not available, and no considerably larger clone is one nucleotide away. The receptor library was made with the immunoSEQ multiplex PCR assay. TCRdb took this table from immuneACCESS and kept in-frame rearrangements with V and J called. Such tables lack part of the clones; where checked against another copy, unresolved V genes explain under half of the gap, and the rest is unexplained. The sample table records around 5,600 clones; roughly 10% of these occur just once. Approximately 2% of the sample comes from the top ten.

The sample comprised tumor tissue. This sequence originates from a human donor with diffuse large B-cell lymphoma. The V gene is TRBV28 and the J gene is TRBJ1-2; the best D guess is TRBD1, with 6 bases matching. The CDR3 protein sequence reads: CASTINRDYGYTF. The bases read TGTGCCAGCACCATCAACAGGGACTATGGCTACACCTTC.